The rows below give T cell receptor beta chains drawn from one sample of a study of response to subunit inactivated influenza vaccine. TCRdb re-derived calls from the RT-PCR reads in MiXCR, one entry per CDR3 protein. Of about 780,000 distinct CDR3 sequences in the sample, about a fifth were seen once. The sample was PBMCs from blood, taken more than 4 days after vaccination. Source of these receptors: a middle-aged man who received an inactivated influenza vaccine. The conserved cysteine and the conserved F or W are not part of the CDR3 here.

TRBV12-3/TRBV12-4	TRBJ2-5	ASSPSPGSGETQY
TRBV7-8	TRBJ2-1	ASSPRLAGGGEQF
TRBV25-1	TRBJ1-4	ASSDPDSAREKLF
TRBV5-1	TRBJ2-7	ASSNAGTYSGEQY
TRBV20-1	TRBJ2-3	SAKVDGKRADTQY
TRBV20-1	TRBJ1-5	SATRTGVSNQPQH
TRBV28	TRBJ2-5	ASSLSGGGTETQY
TRBV4-3	TRBJ2-5	ASSQGAGIGETQY
TRBV6-5	TRBJ2-7	ASSYKRGYEQY
TRBV28	TRBJ2-7	ASSLSHGAGGYREQY
TRBV5-1	TRBJ2-1	ASSTRPPNSYNEQF
TRBV29-1	TRBJ2-1	SVGGGTGSTEQF
TRBV27	TRBJ2-5	ASSPWTGKETQY
TRBV12-3/TRBV12-4	TRBJ2-2	ASSLRREGGELF
TRBV24-1	TRBJ2-7	ATSDNTGAYEQY